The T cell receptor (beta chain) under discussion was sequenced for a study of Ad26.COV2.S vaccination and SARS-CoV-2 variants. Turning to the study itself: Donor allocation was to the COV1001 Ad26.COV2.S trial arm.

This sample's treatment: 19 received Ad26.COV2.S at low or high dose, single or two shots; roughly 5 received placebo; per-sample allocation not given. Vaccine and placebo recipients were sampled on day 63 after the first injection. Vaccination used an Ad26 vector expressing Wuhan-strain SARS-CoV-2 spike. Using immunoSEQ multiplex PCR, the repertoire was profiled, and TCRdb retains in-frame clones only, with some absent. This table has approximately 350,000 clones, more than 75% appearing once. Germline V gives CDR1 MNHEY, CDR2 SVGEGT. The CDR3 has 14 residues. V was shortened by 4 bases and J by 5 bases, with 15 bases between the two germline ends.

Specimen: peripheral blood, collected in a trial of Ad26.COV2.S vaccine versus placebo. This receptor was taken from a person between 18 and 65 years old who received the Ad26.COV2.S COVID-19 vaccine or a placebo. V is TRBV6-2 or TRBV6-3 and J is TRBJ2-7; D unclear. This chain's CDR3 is CASSSSGSRNEQYF. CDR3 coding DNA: TGTGCCAGCAGTTCTTCCGGGTCCCGGAACGAGCAGTACTTC.